A single sample is the source of the 17 T cell receptor beta chains below, sequenced in a study of T cell repertoires in cytomegalovirus infection. TCRdb reprocessed the reads with MiXCR, giving one entry per CDR3 protein. The sample records approximately 250,000 distinct CDR3 sequences, less than 9.5% being singletons. Sequencing was carried out using PBMCs. These receptors were obtained from a human donor in good health (CMV status not recorded). Some clones in this sample may be carry-over from other donors' samples.

This clonotype was observed at least ten times. The V call is TRBV6-1, the J call TRBJ1-1; TRBD1 might be the D (6 bases). This CDR3 contains 16 residues. Germline CDR1 is MNHNS and CDR2 is SASEGT. V gave up 0 bases and J gave up 0 bases, with 11 bases separating them. CDR3 nucleotides: TGTGCCAGCAGTGAAGCCCGGACAGCCATGAACACTGAAGCTTTCTTT. Amino acid sequence: CASSEARTAMNTEAFF.

The table lists this clonotype with many counts. The J gene is TRBJ2-2, the V gene TRBV7-6, with a possible D match to TRBD1 (6 bases). Germline lookup yields CDR1 SGHVS and CDR2 FNYEAQ. V was cut by 7 bases and J by 4 bases, with 16 bases left in between. CDR3 length: 15 amino acids. The CDR3 reads CASTPSQGPTGELFF. The DNA for the CDR3 is TGTGCCAGCACTCCAAGTCAGGGGCCCACCGGGGAGCTGTTTTTT.

This clonotype was observed many times. The chain is built from TRBV6-6 and TRBJ1-3; TRBD1 agrees at 9 bases. The CDR3 has 16 residues. Germline CDR1 is MNHNY and CDR2 is SVGAGI (reference sequence). V lost 4 bases, J lost 1 base, and 5 bases stayed unmatched. The CDR3 DNA follows: TGTGCCAGCAGTTTAACCGGGACAGGGTCTGGAAACACCATATATTTT. It codes for CASSLTGTGSGNTIYF.

This clonotype was observed many times. The gene calls are TRBV15 and TRBJ1-3; D is unclear. Trimming took 0 bases from V and 8 from J, leaving 8 bases between them. Germline CDR1 and CDR2: LNHNV and YYDKDF (reference sequence). This CDR3 contains 13 residues. The CDR3 loop reads CATSRDSSDTIYF. The CDR3 region has the DNA TGTGCCACCAGCAGAGATTCATCAGACACCATATATTTT.

This clonotype was recorded a few times. The V gene is TRBV7-8, the J gene TRBJ1-5; no firm D call. V lost 3 bases, J lost 0 bases, and 12 bases lay in between. This CDR3 region has 16 residues. Germline-derived CDR1 and CDR2 are SGHVS and FQNEAQ. CDR3 in DNA: TGTGCCAGCAGCTTCGAGTGGGCCTCTAGCAATCAGCCCCAGCATTTT. Translating gives CASSFEWASSNQPQHF. The full variable domain, in which reference TRBV7-8 and TRBJ1-5 provide the parts outside the CDR3, is GAGVSQSPRYKVAKRGQDVALRCDPISGHVSLFWYQQALGQGPEFLTYFQNEAQLDKSGLPSDRFFAERPEGSVSTLKIQRTQQEDSAVYLCASSFEWASSNQPQHFGDGTRLSIL.

V and J are TRBV5-6 and TRBJ1-1, with D hard to call. V was shortened by 1 base and J by 6 bases, with 13 bases between the two germline ends. The CDR3 length is 14 residues. The V gene's germline CDR1 is SGHDT and CDR2 YYEEEE. For the CDR3, the DNA is TGTGCCAGCAGCTTGCGGCGACATGTGGCTGAAGCTTTCTTT. Its protein product is CASSLRRHVAEAFF.

In this sample, this clonotype turned up many times. The J gene is TRBJ2-7, the V gene TRBV7-6; the match to TRBD1 covers 9 bases. The CDR3 runs 15 residues. CDR1 is SGHVS and CDR2 is FNYEAQ in the germline V gene. V shed 1 base, J shed 4 bases, and the junction held 5 bases outside the gene matches. CDR3 bases: TGTGCCAGCAGCTTAGAACCGGGACAGGGTTACGAGCAGTACTTC. Translated, it gives CASSLEPGQGYEQYF.

Many counts were recorded for this clonotype. The chain employs TRBV7-2 and TRBJ2-1; a weak D match, TRBD2 (6 bases). Deletions cut 1 base from V and 0 bases from J, with 19 bases between. The CDR3 consists of 19 residues. Germline V gene data show CDR1 as SGHTA and CDR2 as FQGNSA. CDR3 amino acids: CASSLVPGGGFSSYNEQFF. The CDR3 DNA sequence: TGTGCCAGCAGCTTAGTGCCCGGGGGAGGTTTCAGCTCCTACAATGAGCAGTTCTTC.

A few counts support this clonotype. The J gene is TRBJ2-3, the V gene TRBV19; 9 nucleotides match TRBD1. V was pared by 0 bases and J by 7 bases, with 8 bases of the junction left unmatched. This CDR3 is 16 amino acids long. Germline V lookup: CDR1 LNHDA, CDR2 SQIVND (reference sequence). The CDR3 coding sequence is TGTGCCAGTAGTATAGATGATACAGGGGGCATGAATACGCAGTATTTT. Its translation is CASSIDDTGGMNTQYF.

In its sample, this clonotype was seen many times. The rearrangement links TRBV5-6 to TRBJ1-1, with a possible D match to TRBD1 (5 bases). The V and J ends lost 4 bases and 4 bases respectively, with 17 bases between them. Germline V gene lookup returns CDR1 SGHDT and CDR2 YYEEEE. The CDR3 spans 15 residues. The CDR3 DNA reads as TGTGCCAGCAGCGCCCCGGGCCCTGGGGCCACTGAAGCTTTCTTT. This codes for CASSAPGPGATEAFF.

The rearrangement links TRBV11-2 to TRBJ1-5, with 9 bases fitting TRBD1. This CDR3 region has 16 residues. The ends lost 6 bases at V and 6 bases at J; junction bases unmatched: 12. The germline V gene encodes CDR1 SGHAT and CDR2 FQNNGV. CDR3 nucleotides: TGTGCCAGCAGTTTCTCCGTCACAGGGGGCCGTCAGCCCCAGCATTTT. Translation: CASSFSVTGGRQPQHF.

This clonotype has at least ten counts. The chain recombines TRBV11-2 with TRBJ2-4; 7 nucleotides match TRBD1. Germline CDR1 is SGHAT and CDR2 is FQNNGV. This CDR3 is built from 15 residues. V was clipped by 1 base and J by 8 bases; unmatched bases: 8. The CDR3 DNA is TGTGCCAGCAGCTTAGCCTGGACAGGTGGTGACATTCAGTACTTC. It encodes CASSLAWTGGDIQYF.

This clonotype came up a few times. The rearrangement uses TRBV12-3 or TRBV12-4 and TRBJ2-2; possible D gene TRBD2, 6 bases. The CDR3 is made up of 15 amino acids. Deletions cut 6 bases from V and 1 base from J, with 12 bases between. The CDR3 DNA reads as TGTGCCAGCAGGGCGGCTAGCGAGAACACCGGGGAGCTGTTTTTT. Translated, it gives CASRAASENTGELFF.

The table lists this clonotype with many counts. V usage is TRBV7-2 and J usage is TRBJ1-4; D might be TRBD1 (5 bases). Germline CDR1 SGHTA, CDR2 FQGNSA. The CDR3 sequence is 15 residues long. V dropped 5 bases and J dropped 6 bases, with 16 bases sitting between them. CDR3 amino acids: CASSPGGGFYEKLFF. The DNA of the CDR3 is TGTGCCAGCAGCCCCGGGGGGGGATTTTATGAAAAACTGTTTTTT.

This clonotype was seen at least ten times. This chain links TRBV7-2 with TRBJ2-5, with D perhaps matching TRBD2 (7 bases). The CDR3 has 15 residues. V was trimmed by 0 bases and J by 7 bases, leaving 15 bases between them. CDR1 is SGHTA and CDR2 is FQGNSA in the germline V gene. CDR3 residues: CASSLAGGGTGTQYF. In DNA, the CDR3 is TGTGCCAGCAGCTTAGCGGGAGGGGGGACTGGGACCCAGTACTTC.

The sample holds a few counts of this clonotype. The rearrangement links TRBV6-2 or TRBV6-3 to TRBJ2-5; unclear D gene. Trimming took 6 bases from V and 6 from J, leaving 14 bases between them. Germline assignment: CDR1 MNHEY and CDR2 SVGEGT. The CDR3 covers 13 residues. The CDR3 is CASSLEVLKTQYF. The DNA for the CDR3 is TGTGCCAGCAGCCTCGAGGTTTTGAAGACCCAGTACTTC.

At least ten counts were recorded for this clonotype. The chain links TRBV7-2 to TRBJ2-1; 10 nucleotides line up with TRBD2. Germline V gene data show CDR1 as SGHTA and CDR2 as FQGNSA. The CDR3 is 17 residues long. With V trimmed by 5 bases and J by 6 bases, 13 bases remained unmatched. The CDR3 nucleotides are TGTGCCAGCAGCCCCATTAGGCTAGCGGGAGTAGCCAATGAGCAGTTCTTC. It yields the protein CASSPIRLAGVANEQFF.